Many counts were recorded for the clone carrying this TCR beta chain. Its antigen is currently unknown. V was trimmed by 9 bases and J by 2 bases, leaving 4 bases between them. CDR1 is SEHNR, CDR2 FQNEAQ, per germline (reference sequence). This CDR3 spans 11 amino acids. Under the authors' procedure: Differences in CDR3 between clinicopathological groups were drawn on to build a classifier intended to discriminate distant-metastatic papillary thyroid cancer patients. With MiXCR, TCRdb called clones anew from the PCR reads. The V and J calls were determined by TCRdb, not by the authors. The repertoire holds some 41,000 clones, around 28% seen once, with 9.9% in the top ten. The data are from a study of metastatic and nonmetastatic thyroid tumors. Across the study: A comparison of repertoires was made across blood and tumor or nodule tissue from malignant and benign thyroid patients. Overall study results and limits: It was reportedly found that TCR beta diversity was significantly higher in malignant thyroid tumors than in benign nodules, a difference seen in both blood and tumor samples.

All patients reached thyroid surgery having received no treatment beforehand. This clonotype was obtained from a male donor with papillary thyroid cancer or a benign thyroid nodule (not recorded which). Some clones in this sample may be carry-over from other donors' samples. The sample consisted of blood. This chain uses TRBV7-9 with TRBJ2-2; D not certain. This CDR3 is CASPNTGELFF. The CDR3 DNA follows: TGTGCCAGTCCAAACACCGGGGAGCTGTTTTTT.